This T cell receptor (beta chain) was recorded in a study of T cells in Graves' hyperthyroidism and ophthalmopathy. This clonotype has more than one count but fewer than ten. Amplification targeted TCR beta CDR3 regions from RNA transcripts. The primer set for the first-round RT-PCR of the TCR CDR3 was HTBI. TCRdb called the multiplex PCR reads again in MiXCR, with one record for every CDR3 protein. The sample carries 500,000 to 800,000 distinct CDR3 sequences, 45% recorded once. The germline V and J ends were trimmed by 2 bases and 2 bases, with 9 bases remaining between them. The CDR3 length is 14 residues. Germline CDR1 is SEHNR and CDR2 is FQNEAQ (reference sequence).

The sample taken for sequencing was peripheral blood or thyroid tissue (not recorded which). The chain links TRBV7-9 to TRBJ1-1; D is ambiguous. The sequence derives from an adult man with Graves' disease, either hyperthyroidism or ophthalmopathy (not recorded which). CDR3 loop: CASSLPNPNTEAFF. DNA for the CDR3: TGTGCCAGCAGCTTACCGAACCCAAACACTGAAGCTTTCTTT. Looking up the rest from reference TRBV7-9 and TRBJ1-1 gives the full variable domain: DTGVSQNPRHKITKRGQNVTFRCDPISEHNRLYWYRQTLGQGPEFLTYFQNEAQLEKSRLLSDRFSAERPKGSFSTLEIQRTEQGDSAMYLCASSLPNPNTEAFFGQGTRLTVV.